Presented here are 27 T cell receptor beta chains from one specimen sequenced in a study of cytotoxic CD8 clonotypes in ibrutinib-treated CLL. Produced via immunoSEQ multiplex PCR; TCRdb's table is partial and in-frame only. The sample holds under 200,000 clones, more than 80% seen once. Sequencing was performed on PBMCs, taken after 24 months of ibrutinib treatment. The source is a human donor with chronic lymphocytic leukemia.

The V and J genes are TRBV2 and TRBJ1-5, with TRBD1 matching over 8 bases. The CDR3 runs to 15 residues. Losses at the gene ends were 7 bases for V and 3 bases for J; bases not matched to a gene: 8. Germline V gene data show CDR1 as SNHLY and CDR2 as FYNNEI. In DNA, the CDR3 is TGTGCCAGCAATCTACAGGGGGTTCACAATCAGCCCCAGCATTTT. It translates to CASNLQGVHNQPQHF.

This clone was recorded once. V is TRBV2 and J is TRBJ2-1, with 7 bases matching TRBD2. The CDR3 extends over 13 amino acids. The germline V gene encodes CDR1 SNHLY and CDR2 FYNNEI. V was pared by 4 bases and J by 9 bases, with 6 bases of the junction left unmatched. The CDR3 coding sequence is TGTGCCAGCAGTGCACACACTAGCGCTGAGCAGTTCTTC. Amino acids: CASSAHTSAEQFF.

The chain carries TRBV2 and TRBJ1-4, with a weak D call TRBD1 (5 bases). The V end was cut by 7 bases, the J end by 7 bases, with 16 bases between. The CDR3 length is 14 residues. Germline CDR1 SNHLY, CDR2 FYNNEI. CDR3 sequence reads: CASIRDLGSEKLFF. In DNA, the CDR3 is TGTGCCAGCATCCGGGACTTAGGGTCTGAAAAACTGTTTTTT.

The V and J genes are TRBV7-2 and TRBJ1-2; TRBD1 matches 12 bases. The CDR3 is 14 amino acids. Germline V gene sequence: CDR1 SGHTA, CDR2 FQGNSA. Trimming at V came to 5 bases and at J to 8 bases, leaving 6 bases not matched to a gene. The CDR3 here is CASSLGQGAEGYTF. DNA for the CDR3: TGTGCCAGCAGCCTGGGACAGGGGGCGGAAGGCTACACCTTC.

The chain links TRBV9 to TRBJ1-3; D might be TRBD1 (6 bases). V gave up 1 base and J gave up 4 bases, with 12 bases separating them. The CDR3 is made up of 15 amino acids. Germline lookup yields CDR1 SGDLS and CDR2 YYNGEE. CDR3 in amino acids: CASSVNTGKGNTIYF. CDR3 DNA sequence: TGTGCCAGCAGCGTAAATACAGGGAAGGGAAACACCATATATTTT. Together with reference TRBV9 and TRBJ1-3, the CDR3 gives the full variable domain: DSGVTQTPKHLITATGQRVTLRCSPRSGDLSVYWYQQSLDQGLQFLIQYYNGEERAKGNILERFSAQQFPDLHSELNLSSLELGDSALYFCASSVNTGKGNTIYFGEGSWLTVV.

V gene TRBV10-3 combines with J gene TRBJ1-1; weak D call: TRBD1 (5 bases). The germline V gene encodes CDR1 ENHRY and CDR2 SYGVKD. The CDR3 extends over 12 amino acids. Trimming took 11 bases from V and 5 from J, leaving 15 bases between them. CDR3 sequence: CAAGGGRTEAFF. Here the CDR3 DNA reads TGTGCCGCTGGGGGGGGGAGGACTGAAGCTTTCTTT.

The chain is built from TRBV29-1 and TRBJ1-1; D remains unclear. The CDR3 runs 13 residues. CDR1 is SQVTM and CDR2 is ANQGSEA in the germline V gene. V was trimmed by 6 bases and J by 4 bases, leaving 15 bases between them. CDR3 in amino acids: CSVTQDPSTEAFF. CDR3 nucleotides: TGCAGCGTCACGCAGGACCCGAGCACTGAAGCTTTCTTT.

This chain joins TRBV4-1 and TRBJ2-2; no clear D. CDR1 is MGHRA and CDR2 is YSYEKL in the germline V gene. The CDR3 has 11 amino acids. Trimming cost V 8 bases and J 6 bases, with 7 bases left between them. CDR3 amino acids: CASSWAGELFF. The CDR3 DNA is TGCGCCAGCTCTTGGGCCGGGGAGCTGTTTTTT.

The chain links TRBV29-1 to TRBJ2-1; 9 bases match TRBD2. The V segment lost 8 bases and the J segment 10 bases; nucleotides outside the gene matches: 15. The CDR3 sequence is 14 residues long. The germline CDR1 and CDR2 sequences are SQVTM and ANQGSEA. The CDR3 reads CSSIEAGGPGEQFF. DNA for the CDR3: TGCAGCTCAATCGAGGCGGGAGGGCCGGGGGAGCAGTTCTTC.

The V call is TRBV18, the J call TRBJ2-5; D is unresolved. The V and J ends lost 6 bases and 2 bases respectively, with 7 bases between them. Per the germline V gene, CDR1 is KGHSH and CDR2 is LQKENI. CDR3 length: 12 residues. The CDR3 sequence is CASSSLQETQYF. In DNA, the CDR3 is TGTGCCAGCTCCTCCCTACAAGAGACCCAGTACTTC.

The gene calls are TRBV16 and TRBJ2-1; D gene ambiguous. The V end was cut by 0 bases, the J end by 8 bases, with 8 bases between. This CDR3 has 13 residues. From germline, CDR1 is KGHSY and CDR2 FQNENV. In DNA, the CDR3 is TGTGCCAGCAGCCAATCGGCCGTCGATGAGCAGTTCTTC. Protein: CASSQSAVDEQFF.

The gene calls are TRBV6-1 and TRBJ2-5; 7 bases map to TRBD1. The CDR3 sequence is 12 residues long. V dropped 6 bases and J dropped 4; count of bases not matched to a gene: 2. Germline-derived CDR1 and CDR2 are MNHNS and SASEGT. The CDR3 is CASSPGGETQYF. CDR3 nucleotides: TGTGCCAGCAGCCCAGGGGGAGAGACCCAGTACTTC.

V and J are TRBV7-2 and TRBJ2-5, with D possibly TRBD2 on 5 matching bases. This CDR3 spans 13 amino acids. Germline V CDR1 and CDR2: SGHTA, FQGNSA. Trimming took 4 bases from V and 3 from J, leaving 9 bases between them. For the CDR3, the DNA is TGTGCCAGCAGCTGGATGAGGGAAGAGACCCAGTACTTC. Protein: CASSWMREETQYF.

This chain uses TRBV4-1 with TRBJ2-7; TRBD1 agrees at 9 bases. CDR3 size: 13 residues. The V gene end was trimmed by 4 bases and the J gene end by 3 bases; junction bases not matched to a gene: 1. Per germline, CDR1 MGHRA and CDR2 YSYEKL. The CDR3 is CASSRQGGYEQYF. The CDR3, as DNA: TGCGCCAGCAGCCGACAGGGGGGCTACGAGCAGTACTTC.

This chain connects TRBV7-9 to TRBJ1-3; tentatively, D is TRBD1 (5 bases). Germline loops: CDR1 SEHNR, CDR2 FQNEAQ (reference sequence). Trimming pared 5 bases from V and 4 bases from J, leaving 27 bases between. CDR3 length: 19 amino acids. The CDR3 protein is CASSHAGTAWIFSGNTIYF. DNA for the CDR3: TGTGCCAGCAGCCATGCCGGGACGGCCTGGATCTTCTCCGGAAACACCATATATTTT.

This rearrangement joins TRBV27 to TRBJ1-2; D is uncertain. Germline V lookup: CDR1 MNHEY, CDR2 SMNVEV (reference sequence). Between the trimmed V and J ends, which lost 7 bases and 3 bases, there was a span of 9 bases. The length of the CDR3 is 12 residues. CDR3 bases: TGTGCCAGCATAAAGCGGGACTATGGCTACACCTTC. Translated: CASIKRDYGYTF.

The CDR3 loop reads CASSYSNSNYGYTF. The CDR3 nucleotides read TGTGCCAGCAGTTACTCGAACAGTAACTATGGCTACACCTTC. The V gene is TRBV6-5, the J gene TRBJ1-2, with D hard to call. The CDR3 length is 14 residues. V was shortened by 0 bases and J by 1 base, with 6 bases between the two germline ends. CDR1 and CDR2 from the germline V gene are MNHEY and SVGAGI.

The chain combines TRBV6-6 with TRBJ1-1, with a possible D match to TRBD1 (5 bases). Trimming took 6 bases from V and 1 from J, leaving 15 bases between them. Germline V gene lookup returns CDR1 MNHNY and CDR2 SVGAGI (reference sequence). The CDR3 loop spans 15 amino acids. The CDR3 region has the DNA TGTGCCAGCAGCACAACCAGAACAGGGAACACTGAAGCTTTCTTT. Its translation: CASSTTRTGNTEAFF.

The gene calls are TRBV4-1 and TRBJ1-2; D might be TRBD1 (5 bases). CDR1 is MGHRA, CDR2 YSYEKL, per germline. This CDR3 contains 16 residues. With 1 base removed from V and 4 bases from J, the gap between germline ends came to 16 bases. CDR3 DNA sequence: TGCGCCAGCAGCCAAGGGGGGAGTAGGCTCTTCTATGGCTACACCTTC. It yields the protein CASSQGGSRLFYGYTF.

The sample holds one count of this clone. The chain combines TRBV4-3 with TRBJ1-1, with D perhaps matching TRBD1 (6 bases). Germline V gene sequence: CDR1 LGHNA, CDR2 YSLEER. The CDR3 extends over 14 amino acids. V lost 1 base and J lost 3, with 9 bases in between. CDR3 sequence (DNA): TGCGCCAGCAGCCAAGCTGAGGGGGACACTGAAGCTTTCTTT. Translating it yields CASSQAEGDTEAFF.

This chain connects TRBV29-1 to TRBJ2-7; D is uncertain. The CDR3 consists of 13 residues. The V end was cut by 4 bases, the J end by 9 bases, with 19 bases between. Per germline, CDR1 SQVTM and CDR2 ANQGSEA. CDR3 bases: TGCAGCGTTGTGGCCTCCTCAGAGCGAGGGCAGTACTTC. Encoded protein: CSVVASSERGQYF.

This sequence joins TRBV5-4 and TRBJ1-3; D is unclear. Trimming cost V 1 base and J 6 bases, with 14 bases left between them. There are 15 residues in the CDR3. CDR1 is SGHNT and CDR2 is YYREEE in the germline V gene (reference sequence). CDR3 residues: CASSLQLEGLNTIYF. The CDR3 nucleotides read TGTGCCAGCAGCTTGCAGTTGGAGGGCCTAAACACCATATATTTT.

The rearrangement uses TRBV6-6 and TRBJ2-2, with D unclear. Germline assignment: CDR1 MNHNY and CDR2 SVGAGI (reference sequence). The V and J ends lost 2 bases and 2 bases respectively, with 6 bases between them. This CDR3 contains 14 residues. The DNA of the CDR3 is TGTGCCAGCAGTTACCCTTTTAACACCGGGGAGCTGTTTTTT. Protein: CASSYPFNTGELFF.

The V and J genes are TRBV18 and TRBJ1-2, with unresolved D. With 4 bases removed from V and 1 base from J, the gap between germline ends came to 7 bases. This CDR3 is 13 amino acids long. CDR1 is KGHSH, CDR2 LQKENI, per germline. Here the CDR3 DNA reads TGTGCCAGCTCACAGGGAAATAACTATGGCTACACCTTC. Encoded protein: CASSQGNNYGYTF.

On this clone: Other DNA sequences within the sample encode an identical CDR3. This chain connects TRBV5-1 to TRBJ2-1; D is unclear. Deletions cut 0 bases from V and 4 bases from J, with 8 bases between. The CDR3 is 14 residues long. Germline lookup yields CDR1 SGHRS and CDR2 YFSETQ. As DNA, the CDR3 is TGCGCCAGCAGCTTGGGACAAGCTTACAATGAGCAGTTCTTC. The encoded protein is CASSLGQAYNEQFF.

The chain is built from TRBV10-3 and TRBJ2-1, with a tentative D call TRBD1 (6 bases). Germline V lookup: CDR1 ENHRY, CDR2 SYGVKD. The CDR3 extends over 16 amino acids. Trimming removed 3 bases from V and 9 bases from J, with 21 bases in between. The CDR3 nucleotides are TGTGCCATCAGTGAAAGGGGGAATGGGGAGTTGGGTGAGCAGTTCTTC. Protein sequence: CAISERGNGELGEQFF.

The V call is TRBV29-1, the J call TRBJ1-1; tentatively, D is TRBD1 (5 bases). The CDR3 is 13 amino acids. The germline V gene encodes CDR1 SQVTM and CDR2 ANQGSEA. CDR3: CSVWEGPNTEAFF. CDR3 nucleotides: TGCAGTGTTTGGGAGGGACCGAACACTGAAGCTTTCTTT.